This entry describes one T cell receptor beta chain. What it binds is not known. TCRdb reprocessed the reads via MiXCR and lists one record per CDR3 protein. The profile covers 250,000 or so distinct CDR3 sequences, with approximately 9.1% appearing a single time and around 16% taken by the ten largest. This record comes from a study of T cell repertoires in cytomegalovirus infection. Study-level background: Shared public TCR beta signatures pointed to both CMV infection and a matching HLA type.

The CDR3 is 15 residues long. Germline values: CDR1 MNHEY, CDR2 SVGEGT. Trimming removed 0 bases from V and 3 bases from J, with 8 bases in between. Study-wide results and caveats: There were HLA-C-restricted CMV-specific TCR beta clonotypes dominating the ex vivo response.

The sequence was obtained from a human donor in good health (CMV status not recorded). Some clones in this sample may be carry-over from other donors' samples. The source material was PBMCs. The rearrangement uses TRBV6-2 or TRBV6-3 and TRBJ2-2, with D possibly TRBD2 on 5 matching bases. In nucleotides, the CDR3 is TGTGCCAGCAGTTACTCCCCGCGGGACACCGGGGAGCTGTTTTTT. Protein: CASSYSPRDTGELFF.